The present T cell receptor (beta chain) was sequenced within a study of PD-1 and CTLA-4 blockade in melanoma. This clone was seen a handful of times. The CDR3 loop spans 13 amino acids. Trimming stripped 1 base from V and 8 bases from J, with 12 bases between. Germline values: CDR1 GTSNPN, CDR2 SVGIG (reference sequence). TCRdb keeps only in-frame clones here, not all; method: immunoSEQ multiplex PCR. The sample holds about 16,000 clones, about two thirds seen once. The genes are TRBV30 and TRBJ1-5, with D possibly TRBD1 on 5 matching bases. This TCR was recovered from a human donor with melanoma. This material consisted of CD8+ T cells from peripheral blood, taken from a patient given anti-PD-1 treatment. The CDR3 region is CAWSGGEGEPQHF. In nucleotides, the CDR3 is TGTGCCTGGAGTGGGGGAGAAGGGGAGCCCCAGCATTTT.